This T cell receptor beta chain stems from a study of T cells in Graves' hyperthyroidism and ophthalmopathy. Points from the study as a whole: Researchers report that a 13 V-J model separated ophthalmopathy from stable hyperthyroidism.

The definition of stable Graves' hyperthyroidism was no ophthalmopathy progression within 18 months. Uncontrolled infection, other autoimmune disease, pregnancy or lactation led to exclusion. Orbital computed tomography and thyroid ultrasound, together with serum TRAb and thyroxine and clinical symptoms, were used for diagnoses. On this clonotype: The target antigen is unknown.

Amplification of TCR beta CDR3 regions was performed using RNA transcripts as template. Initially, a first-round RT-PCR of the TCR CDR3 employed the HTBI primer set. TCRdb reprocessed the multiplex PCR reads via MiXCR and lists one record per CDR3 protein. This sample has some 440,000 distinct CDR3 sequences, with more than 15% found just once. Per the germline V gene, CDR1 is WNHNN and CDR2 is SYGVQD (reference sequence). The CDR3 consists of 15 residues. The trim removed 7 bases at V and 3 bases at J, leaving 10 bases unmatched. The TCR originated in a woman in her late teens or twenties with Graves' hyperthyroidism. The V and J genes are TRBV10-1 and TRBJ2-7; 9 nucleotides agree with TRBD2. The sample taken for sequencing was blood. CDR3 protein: CASIPLTSGFYEQYF. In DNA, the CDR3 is TGCGCCAGCATCCCTTTGACTAGCGGTTTCTACGAGCAGTACTTC.